This T cell receptor beta chain was identified in a study of cytomegalovirus exposure and HLA in healthy donors. 60 Vbeta and 13 Jbeta primers were used in PCR. The table came from immunoSEQ multiplex PCR; TCRdb's copy has only in-frame clones and leaves some out. The table has some 220,000 clones, around 89% seen once; the top ten hold 0.9% to 1.1%. Healthy bone marrow donors made up the donor group. This clone is a singleton in its sample. At one end, the junction sequence differs from germline, possibly due to a read error. There are 12 residues in the CDR3. Germline V gives CDR1 MNHEY, CDR2 SMNVEV (reference sequence).

Sequencing used PBMCs. The chain carries TRBV27 and TRBJ2-7, with TRBD2 as a possible D gene (5 bases). The sequence was obtained from a woman under 30 in good health and CMV-seronegative. CDR3 DNA sequence: TGTGCCAGCAGTTCTAGCTCCCACGAGCAGTACTTC. Translating it yields CASSSSSHEQYF.